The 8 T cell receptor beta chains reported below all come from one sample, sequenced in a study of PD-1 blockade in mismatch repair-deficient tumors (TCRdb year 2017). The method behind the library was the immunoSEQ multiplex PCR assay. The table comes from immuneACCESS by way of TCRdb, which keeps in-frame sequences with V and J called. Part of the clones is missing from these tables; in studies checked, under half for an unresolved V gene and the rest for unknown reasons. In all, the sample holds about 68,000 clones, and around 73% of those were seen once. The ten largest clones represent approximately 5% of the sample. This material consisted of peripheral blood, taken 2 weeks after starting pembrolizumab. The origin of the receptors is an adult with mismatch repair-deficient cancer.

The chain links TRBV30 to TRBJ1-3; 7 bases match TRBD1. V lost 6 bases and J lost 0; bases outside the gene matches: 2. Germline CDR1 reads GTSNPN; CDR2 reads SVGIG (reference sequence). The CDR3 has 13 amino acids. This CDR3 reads CACTGDSGNTIYF. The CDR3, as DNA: TGTGCCTGCACAGGGGACTCTGGAAACACCATATATTTT.

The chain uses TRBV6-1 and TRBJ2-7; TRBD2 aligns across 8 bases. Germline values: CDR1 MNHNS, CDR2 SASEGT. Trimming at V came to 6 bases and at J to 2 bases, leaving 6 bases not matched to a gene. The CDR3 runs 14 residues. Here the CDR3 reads CASSPTSGPYEQYF. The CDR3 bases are TGTGCCAGCAGCCCTACTAGCGGACCCTACGAGCAGTACTTC.

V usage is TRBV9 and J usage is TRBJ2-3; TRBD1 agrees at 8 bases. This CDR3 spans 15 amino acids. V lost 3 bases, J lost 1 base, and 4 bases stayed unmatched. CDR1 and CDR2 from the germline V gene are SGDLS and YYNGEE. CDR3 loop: CASSAGGPRTDTQYF. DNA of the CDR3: TGTGCCAGCAGCGCAGGGGGCCCCCGCACAGATACGCAGTATTTT.

The CDR3 protein is CASRGLLWNTEAFF. In nucleotides, the CDR3 is TGCGCCAGCAGGGGACTATTATGGAACACTGAAGCTTTCTTT. The V call is TRBV4-1, the J call TRBJ1-1; TRBD1 might be the D (5 bases). This CDR3 contains 14 residues. Trimming took off 6 bases at V and 1 base at J, with 12 bases between the two ends. Per germline, CDR1 MGHRA and CDR2 YSYEKL.

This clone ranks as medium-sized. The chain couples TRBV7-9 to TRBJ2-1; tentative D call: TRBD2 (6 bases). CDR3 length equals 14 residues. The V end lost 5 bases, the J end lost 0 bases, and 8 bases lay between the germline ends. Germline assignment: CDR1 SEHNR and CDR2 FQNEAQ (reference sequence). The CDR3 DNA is TGTGCCAGCAGCCCCGGGAGCTCCTACAATGAGCAGTTCTTC. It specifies CASSPGSSYNEQFF.

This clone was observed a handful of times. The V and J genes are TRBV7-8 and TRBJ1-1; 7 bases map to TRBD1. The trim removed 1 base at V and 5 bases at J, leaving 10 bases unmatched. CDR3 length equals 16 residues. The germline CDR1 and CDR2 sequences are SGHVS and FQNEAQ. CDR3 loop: CASSLDRRGRETEAFF. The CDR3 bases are TGTGCCAGCAGCTTAGACAGGAGGGGGCGGGAGACTGAAGCTTTCTTT.

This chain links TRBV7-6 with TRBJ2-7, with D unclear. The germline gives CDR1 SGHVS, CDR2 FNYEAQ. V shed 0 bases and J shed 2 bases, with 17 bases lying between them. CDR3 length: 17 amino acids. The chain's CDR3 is CASSLALTHGEPYEQYF. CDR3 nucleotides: TGTGCCAGCAGCTTAGCGCTAACTCATGGAGAACCCTACGAGCAGTACTTC.

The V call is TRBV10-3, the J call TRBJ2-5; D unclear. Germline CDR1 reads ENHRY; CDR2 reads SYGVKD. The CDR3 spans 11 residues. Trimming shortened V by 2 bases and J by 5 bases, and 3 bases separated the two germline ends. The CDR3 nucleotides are TGTGCCATCAGTGAGGATGAGACCCAGTACTTC. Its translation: CAISEDETQYF.